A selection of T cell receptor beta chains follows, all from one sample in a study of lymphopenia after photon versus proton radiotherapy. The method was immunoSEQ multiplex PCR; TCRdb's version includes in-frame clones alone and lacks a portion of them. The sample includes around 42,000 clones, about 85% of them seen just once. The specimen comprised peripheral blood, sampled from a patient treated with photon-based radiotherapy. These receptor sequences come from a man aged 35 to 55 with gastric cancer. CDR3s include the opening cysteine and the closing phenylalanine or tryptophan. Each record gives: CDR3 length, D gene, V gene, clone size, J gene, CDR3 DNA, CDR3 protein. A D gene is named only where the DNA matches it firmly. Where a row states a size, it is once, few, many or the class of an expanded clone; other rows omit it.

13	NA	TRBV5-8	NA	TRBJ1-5	TGTGCCAGCAGGGAGTGGGAGTATCAGCCCCAGCATTTT	CASREWEYQPQHF
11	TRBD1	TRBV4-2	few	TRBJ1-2	TGTGCCAGCAGCTTAGGGACAGCCTACACCTTC	CASSLGTAYTF
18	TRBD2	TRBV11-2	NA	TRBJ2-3	TGTGCCAGCAGCCCCCACATGGGACTAGCGGGAGCTACAGATACGCAGTATTTT	CASSPHMGLAGATDTQYF
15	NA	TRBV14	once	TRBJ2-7	TGTGCCAGCAGCCAAGTCATAGGGCCAGGACACGAGCAGTACTTC	CASSQVIGPGHEQYF
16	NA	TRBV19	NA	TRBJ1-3	TGTGCCAGTAGTATAGGGCATATGACCTCTGGAAACACCATATATTTT	CASSIGHMTSGNTIYF
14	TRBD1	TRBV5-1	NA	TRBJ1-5	TGCGCCAGCAGCCCGGGACAGGGTCTGCAGCCCCAGCATTTT	CASSPGQGLQPQHF
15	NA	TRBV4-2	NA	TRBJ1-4	TGTGCCAGCAGCCAAGATCAAGGAGGTAATGAAAAACTGTTTTTT	CASSQDQGGNEKLFF
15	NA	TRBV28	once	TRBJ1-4	TGTGCCAGCAGTTTAGGGCGACTGAATAATGAAAAACTGTTTTTT	CASSLGRLNNEKLFF
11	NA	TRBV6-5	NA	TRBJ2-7	TGTGCCAGCAGCCTGGGCTACGAGCAGTACTTC	CASSLGYEQYF
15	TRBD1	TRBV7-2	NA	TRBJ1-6	TGTGCCAGCAGCTTAGGGGACAGGGCAGATTCACCCCTCCACTTT	CASSLGDRADSPLHF
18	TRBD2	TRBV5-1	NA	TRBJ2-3	TGCGCCAGCAGCTTGGCGCCTAGCGGGGGGGCCGCGACAGATACGCAGTATTTT	CASSLAPSGGAATDTQYF
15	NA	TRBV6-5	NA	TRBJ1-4	TGTGCCAGCAGTTCGAGTTACTCAACTAATGAAAAACTGTTTTTT	CASSSSYSTNEKLFF
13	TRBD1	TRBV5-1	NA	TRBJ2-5	TGCGCCAGCAGCTGGGACAGGGTGGAGACCCAGTACTTC	CASSWDRVETQYF
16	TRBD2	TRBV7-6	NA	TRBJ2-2	TGTGCCAGCAGCCTAGCGACTAGCGCGAACACCGGGGAGCTGTTTTTT	CASSLATSANTGELFF
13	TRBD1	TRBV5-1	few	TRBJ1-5	TGCGCCAGCAGCGGTGGACAGGGACAGCCCCAGCATTTT	CASSGGQGQPQHF
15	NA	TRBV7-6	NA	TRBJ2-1	TGTGCCAGCAGCTTAGAGGGGGGAGAACACAATGAGCAGTTCTTC	CASSLEGGEHNEQFF
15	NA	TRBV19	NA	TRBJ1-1	TGTGCCAGTAGTATATCTGTAAGGGCAGCCTCTGAAGCTTTCTTT	CASSISVRAASEAFF
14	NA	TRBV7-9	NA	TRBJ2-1	TGTGCCAGCAGCTTACAGCACTCCTACAATGAGCAGTTCTTC	CASSLQHSYNEQFF
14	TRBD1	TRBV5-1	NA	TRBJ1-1	TGCGCCAGCAGCCCCGGGACAGCGAACACTGAAGCTTTCTTT	CASSPGTANTEAFF
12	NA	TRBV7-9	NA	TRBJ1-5	TGTGCCAGCAGCTTAGAGGGACGACCCCAGCATTTT	CASSLEGRPQHF
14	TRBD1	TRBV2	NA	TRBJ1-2	TGTGCCAGCAGTGGACAAGGGGGCGGCTATGGCTACACCTTC	CASSGQGGGYGYTF
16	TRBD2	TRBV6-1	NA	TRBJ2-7	TGTGCCAGCAGTGAAAATCCTAGCGGATTCTTCTACGAGCAGTACTTC	CASSENPSGFFYEQYF
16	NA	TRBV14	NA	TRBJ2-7	TGTGCCAGCAGCCAAGATATGGGGGAAGGATCGCAAGAGCAGTACTTC	CASSQDMGEGSQEQYF
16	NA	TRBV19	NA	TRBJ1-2	TGTGCCAGTAGTATAGGGAGCGGGGGACCAAACTATGGCTACACCTTC	CASSIGSGGPNYGYTF
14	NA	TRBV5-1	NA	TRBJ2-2	TGCGCCAGCAGCAAACTGGGGGGCACCGGGGAGCTGTTTTTT	CASSKLGGTGELFF
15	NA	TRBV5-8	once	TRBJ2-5	TGTGCCAGCGGCCCCCACAGCCCGGTGGCAGAGACCCAGTACTTC	CASGPHSPVAETQYF
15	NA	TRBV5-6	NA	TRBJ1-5	TGTGCCAGCAGCTTCGGACCGCATAGCAATCAGCCCCAGCATTTT	CASSFGPHSNQPQHF
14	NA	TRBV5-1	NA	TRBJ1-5	TGCGCCAGCAGCTTGGATGGGGGCAATCAGCCCCAGCATTTT	CASSLDGGNQPQHF
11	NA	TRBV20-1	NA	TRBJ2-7	TGCAGTGCGAAACACGGCTACGGGCAGTACTTC	CSAKHGYGQYF
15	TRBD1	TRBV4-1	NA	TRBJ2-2	TGCGCCAGCAGCCAAGAGGACAGGGGCGGCGGGGAGCTGTTTTTT	CASSQEDRGGGELFF
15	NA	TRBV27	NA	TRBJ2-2	TGTGCCAGCAGTTTAATACAGTTGGGGACCGGGGAGCTGTTTTTT	CASSLIQLGTGELFF
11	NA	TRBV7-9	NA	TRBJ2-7	TGTGCCAGCAGCCTCCAATACGAGCAGTACTTC	CASSLQYEQYF
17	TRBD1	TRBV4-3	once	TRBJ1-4	TGCGCCAGCAGCCAAGATTCGCGGGACAGGGGCGATGAAAAACTGTTTTTT	CASSQDSRDRGDEKLFF
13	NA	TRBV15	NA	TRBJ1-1	TGTGCCACCAGCAGAGATCGGCCCTTTGAAGCTTTCTTT	CATSRDRPFEAFF
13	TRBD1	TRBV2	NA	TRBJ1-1	TGTGCCAGCAGGAAACCGGACAGGGCAGAAGCTTTCTTT	CASRKPDRAEAFF
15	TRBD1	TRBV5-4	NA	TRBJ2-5	TGTGCCAGCAGCGGGCGGACAGGGGGCAGGGAGACCCAGTACTTC	CASSGRTGGRETQYF
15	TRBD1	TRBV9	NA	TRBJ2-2	TGTGCCAGCAGCGTAGAGGACAGGGGAGTCGGGGAGCTGTTTTTT	CASSVEDRGVGELFF
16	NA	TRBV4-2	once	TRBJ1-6	TGTGCCAGCAGCCAAGTGGGGTTTGAAGAGAATTCACCCCTCCACTTT	CASSQVGFEENSPLHF
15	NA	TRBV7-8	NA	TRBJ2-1	TGTGCCAGCAGCCCGGGACGCCCCCGCTACAATGAGCAGTTCTTC	CASSPGRPRYNEQFF
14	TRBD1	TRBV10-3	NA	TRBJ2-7	TGTGCCATCGGTACAGGGGTGGAATTCGGCGAGCAGTACTTC	CAIGTGVEFGEQYF
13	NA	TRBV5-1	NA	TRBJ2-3	TGCGCCAGCAGCTTCGGGGCCGCAGATACGCAGTATTTT	CASSFGAADTQYF
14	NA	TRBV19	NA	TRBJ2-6	TGTGCCAGTAGGGACAGCTCTGGGGCCAACGTCCTGACTTTC	CASRDSSGANVLTF